This is a list of T cell receptor beta chains from one sample in a study of blood T cell repertoires in COVID-19. Data came from immunoSEQ multiplex PCR; TCRdb stores just in-frame clones and leaves some out. The sample records approximately 350,000 clones, around 91% being singletons. Material: peripheral blood. The receptors shown here come from a woman younger than 35 who had recovered from COVID-19. Both conserved end residues are part of each CDR3. A D gene is named only where the DNA matches it firmly. Only some rows state a clone size, as once, few, many or a class for expanded clones.

CDR3 length	D gene	clone size	V gene	J gene	CDR3 protein	CDR3 DNA
18	TRBD2	NA	TRBV25-1	TRBJ2-1	CASSGYQGSGRIHNEQFF	TGTGCCAGCAGTGGATACCAGGGTAGCGGGAGAATCCACAATGAGCAGTTCTTC
16	TRBD2	NA	TRBV4-1	TRBJ2-1	CASSRVAGGATDEQFF	TGCGCCAGCAGCCGAGTAGCGGGAGGGGCAACTGACGAGCAGTTCTTC
16	NA	NA	TRBV5-6	TRBJ1-1	CASSLESGDWNTEAFF	TGTGCCAGCAGCTTGGAGTCGGGGGACTGGAACACTGAAGCTTTCTTT
14	TRBD1	NA	TRBV9	TRBJ2-4	CASSEGAPKNIQYF	TGTGCCAGCAGCGAGGGGGCACCCAAAAACATTCAGTACTTC
15	NA	NA	TRBV7-2	TRBJ1-5	CASSLVQNGNQPQHF	TGTGCCAGCAGCTTAGTGCAGAACGGCAATCAGCCCCAGCATTTT
16	NA	NA	TRBV3-1/TRBV3-2	TRBJ2-1	CASSQEGGTFYNEQFF	TGTGCCAGCAGCCAGGAGGGGGGGACCTTTTACAATGAGCAGTTCTTC
14	TRBD1	NA	TRBV19	TRBJ1-4	CASTPGTGPEKLFF	TGTGCCAGTACCCCCGGGACAGGGCCGGAAAAACTGTTTTTT
19	TRBD2	NA	TRBV4-3	TRBJ2-2	CASSPQLGLAGGPGGELFF	TGCGCCAGCAGCCCCCAATTAGGACTAGCGGGAGGGCCTGGCGGGGAGCTGTTTTTT
15	NA	NA	TRBV7-9	TRBJ2-2	CASSLVVEGIGELFF	TGTGCCAGCAGCTTAGTGGTGGAGGGGATCGGGGAGCTGTTTTTT
13	NA	once	TRBV28	TRBJ1-1	CASSFEIRVGAFF	TGTGCCAGCAGTTTTGAAATACGAGTCGGAGCTTTCTTT
15	TRBD2	NA	TRBV29-1	TRBJ2-2	CSVLPGLATTGELFF	TGCAGCGTCCTCCCGGGACTAGCGACCACCGGGGAGCTGTTTTTT
15	NA	NA	TRBV6-2/TRBV6-3	TRBJ1-6	CASSYSTGYNSPLHF	TGTGCCAGCAGTTACTCCACAGGATATAATTCACCCCTCCACTTT
15	NA	NA	TRBV7-9	TRBJ1-3	CASSFSGSSGNTIYF	TGTGCCAGCAGCTTCTCTGGGAGCTCTGGAAACACCATATATTTT
14	NA	NA	TRBV11-2	TRBJ1-2	CASSLSAGIPGYTF	TGTGCCAGCAGCTTAAGTGCGGGGATCCCGGGCTACACCTTC
18	TRBD2	NA	TRBV7-9	TRBJ2-2	CASSLVASGSRDTGELFF	TGTGCCAGCAGCTTAGTGGCTAGCGGGAGTAGGGACACCGGGGAGCTGTTTTTT
16	TRBD1	NA	TRBV5-1	TRBJ1-1	CASSRGQAQMNTEAFF	TGCGCCAGCAGCCGTGGACAGGCGCAGATGAACACTGAAGCTTTCTTT
15	TRBD1	few	TRBV6-5	TRBJ1-3	CASSRDRRSGNTIYF	TGTGCCAGCAGTAGGGACAGGCGCTCTGGAAACACCATATATTTT
15	TRBD1	NA	TRBV6-5	TRBJ1-2	CASSYSDRLGVGYTF	TGTGCCAGCAGTTACTCGGACAGGCTTGGGGTGGGCTACACCTTC
14	NA	NA	TRBV10-3	TRBJ1-6	CASQGLASDSPLHF	TGTGCCAGTCAGGGATTGGCCTCCGATTCACCCCTCCACTTT
14	TRBD1	NA	TRBV7-9	TRBJ1-1	CASSLAYRGTEAFF	TGTGCCAGCAGCTTAGCGTACAGGGGCACTGAAGCTTTCTTT
12	NA	NA	TRBV19	TRBJ1-2	CASTSGPRGYTF	TGTGCCAGTACAAGCGGGCCGCGCGGCTACACCTTC
11	TRBD2	NA	TRBV13	TRBJ2-1	CASSFSSGQFF	TGTGCCAGCAGCTTCTCTAGCGGGCAGTTCTTC
15	TRBD2	NA	TRBV19	TRBJ2-1	CASSKGLAGNNEQFF	TGTGCCAGTAGCAAGGGACTAGCGGGAAACAATGAGCAGTTCTTC
15	NA	NA	TRBV5-1	TRBJ1-6	CASSLAGGRYSPLHF	TGCGCCAGCAGCTTGGCCGGGGGACGCTATTCACCCCTCCACTTT
15	TRBD2	NA	TRBV9	TRBJ2-5	CASSPRLAGQETQYF	TGTGCCAGCAGCCCTCGACTAGCGGGACAAGAGACCCAGTACTTC
14	TRBD2	NA	TRBV18	TRBJ2-1	CASSPGLADNEQFF	TGTGCCAGCTCACCCGGGCTAGCGGACAATGAGCAGTTCTTC
16	NA	NA	TRBV24-1	TRBJ2-1	CATSDVRGSSYNEQFF	TGTGCCACCAGTGATGTTCGGGGGAGCTCCTACAATGAGCAGTTCTTC
15	TRBD1	NA	TRBV29-1	TRBJ2-3	CSVEDPLQGPDTQYF	TGCAGCGTTGAAGATCCCCTACAGGGGCCAGATACGCAGTATTTT
18	NA	NA	TRBV11-2	TRBJ1-2	CASSLGLIEQGPPNGYTF	TGTGCCAGCAGCTTAGGTCTAATCGAGCAGGGGCCTCCGAATGGCTACACCTTC
18	TRBD2	NA	TRBV4-1	TRBJ2-1	CASSRWALGSGAWNEQFF	TGCGCCAGCAGCCGATGGGCCTTAGGTAGCGGGGCCTGGAATGAGCAGTTCTTC
15	TRBD1	NA	TRBV5-1	TRBJ1-4	CASSSGTGSGEKLFF	TGCGCCAGCAGCTCCGGGACAGGGTCGGGGGAAAAACTGTTTTTT
15	TRBD1	NA	TRBV19	TRBJ2-1	CASSTWTGSYNEQFF	TGTGCCAGTAGTACGTGGACAGGGTCCTACAATGAGCAGTTCTTC
17	TRBD1	NA	TRBV30	TRBJ1-1	CAWSARTGGFMNTEAFF	TGTGCCTGGAGTGCCCGGACAGGGGGTTTTATGAACACTGAAGCTTTCTTT
11	NA	few	TRBV20-1	TRBJ1-2	CSARDNRGYTF	TGCAGTGCTAGAGATAACAGGGGCTACACCTTC
17	TRBD2	NA	TRBV5-1	TRBJ2-3	CASSAGTSGRGRDTQYF	TGCGCCAGCAGCGCTGGGACTAGCGGGAGGGGGAGAGATACGCAGTATTTT
14	NA	NA	TRBV7-9	TRBJ1-1	CASSLDDRGTEAFF	TGTGCCAGCAGCTTAGACGACCGCGGCACTGAAGCTTTCTTT
18	NA	NA	TRBV11-2	TRBJ1-4	CASSSGGTATRGNEKLFF	TGTGCCAGCAGCTCTGGGGGCACAGCGACTCGAGGGAATGAAAAACTGTTTTTT
13	NA	NA	TRBV6-2/TRBV6-3	TRBJ1-2	CASSYSIRNGYTF	TGTGCCAGCAGTTACTCGATCAGAAATGGCTACACCTTC
18	NA	NA	TRBV4-2	TRBJ1-6	CASSQEQWQGKGNSPLHF	TGTGCCAGCAGCCAAGAGCAGTGGCAGGGGAAGGGGAATTCACCCCTCCACTTT
15	NA	NA	TRBV19	TRBJ1-6	CASSTWGRDNSPLHF	TGTGCCAGTAGTACCTGGGGGAGGGATAATTCACCCCTCCACTTT
17	TRBD1	NA	TRBV12-5	TRBJ1-5	CASGPTRDRDPGQPQHF	TGTGCTAGTGGCCCAACCCGGGACAGGGACCCCGGTCAGCCCCAGCATTTT
14	TRBD1	NA	TRBV7-2	TRBJ2-1	CASSKSTGANEQFF	TGTGCCAGCAGCAAAAGTACAGGGGCCAATGAGCAGTTCTTC
15	NA	NA	TRBV9	TRBJ1-1	CASSSRTQSGTEAFF	TGTGCCAGCAGCTCTCGGACGCAATCGGGGACTGAAGCTTTCTTT
15	NA	NA	TRBV6-5	TRBJ1-1	CASSYRDRTNTEAFF	TGTGCCAGCAGTTACCGAGACAGGACGAACACTGAAGCTTTCTTT
15	NA	NA	TRBV27	TRBJ2-1	CASSPNGDSYNEQFF	TGTGCCAGCAGTCCGAACGGGGACTCCTACAATGAGCAGTTCTTC
15	NA	NA	TRBV18	TRBJ2-4	CASSPPEGAKNIQYF	TGTGCCAGCTCACCACCGGAGGGGGCGAAAAACATTCAGTACTTC
16	TRBD2	NA	TRBV28	TRBJ2-1	CASSPVRGRLYNEQFF	TGTGCCAGCAGCCCAGTGCGCGGGAGACTCTACAATGAGCAGTTCTTC
17	TRBD2	NA	TRBV10-1	TRBJ2-1	CASSQYRAGVDYNEQFF	TGCGCCAGCAGTCAATACCGAGCGGGAGTGGACTACAATGAGCAGTTCTTC
17	NA	NA	TRBV7-7	TRBJ1-1	CASSWRDSGEGDTEAFF	TGTGCCAGCAGCTGGAGAGATTCCGGGGAGGGGGACACTGAAGCTTTCTTT